This T cell receptor (beta chain) came from a study of OX40 agonist ivuxolimab in advanced cancers. Findings and caveats of the study: Low normalized clonal expansion also occurred in some nonresponding patients. Dose levels from 0.1 to 3.0 mg/kg saw CD4+ and CD8+ blood T cells expand clonally by week 6.

Concerning this clone: Its matching antigen is unknown.

Sequencing used immunoSEQ multiplex PCR; TCRdb keeps in-frame clones, though not all of them. The top ten hold about 1% of the sample, which has 35,000 to 50,000 clones, 85% to 90% seen once. Trimming at V came to 5 bases and at J to 0 bases, leaving 9 bases not matched to a gene. Looked up from germline, CDR1 is LNHDA and CDR2 is SQIVND (reference sequence). CDR3 length: 17 residues. This sample comprised CD4+ or CD8+ T cells sorted from blood, obtained in a trial of the OX40 agonist ivuxolimab. The J gene is TRBJ1-5, the V gene TRBV19, with 8 bases fitting TRBD1. This TCR came from an adult with an advanced solid tumor such as melanoma, head and neck, liver or kidney cancer. Written as DNA, the CDR3 is TGTGCCAGTAGTTTCGGCGCAGGGGGCTTTAGCAATCAGCCCCAGCATTTT. It specifies CASSFGAGGFSNQPQHF.